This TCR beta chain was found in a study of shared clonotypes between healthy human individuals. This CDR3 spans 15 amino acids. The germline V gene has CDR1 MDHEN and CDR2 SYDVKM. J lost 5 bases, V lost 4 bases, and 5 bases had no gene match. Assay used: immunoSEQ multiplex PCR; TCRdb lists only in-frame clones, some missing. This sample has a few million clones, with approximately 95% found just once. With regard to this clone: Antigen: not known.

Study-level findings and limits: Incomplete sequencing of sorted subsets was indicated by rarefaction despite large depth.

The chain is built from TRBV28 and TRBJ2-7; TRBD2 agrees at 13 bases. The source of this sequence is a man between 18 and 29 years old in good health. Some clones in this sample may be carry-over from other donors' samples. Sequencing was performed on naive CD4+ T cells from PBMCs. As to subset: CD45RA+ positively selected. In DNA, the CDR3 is TGTGCCAGCAGTTCGGGACTAGCGGGATTGGACGAGCAGTACTTC. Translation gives CASSSGLAGLDEQYF.